This T cell receptor beta chain was sequenced during a study of blood T cells in healthy people across ages. Peripheral blood, about 10 milliliters per donor, was collected. This clonotype was observed once. Through a sample-barcoded 5' primer and a J-beta primer mix, a second PCR was run for roughly 7 to 11 cycles. In TCRdb, the 5' RACE reads were re-called with MiXCR into one record per CDR3 protein. This table has hundreds of thousands of distinct CDR3 sequences, over 45% appearing once. The sample was blood. The sequence came from a man aged 25 to 40 in good health.

This CDR3 is CASSLTPYTEAFF. CDR3 coding DNA: TGTGCCAGCAGCCTCACCCCTTACACTGAAGCTTTCTTT. The V call is TRBV7-8, the J call TRBJ1-1; no definite D call. Germline CDR1 is SGHVS and CDR2 is FQNEAQ. This CDR3 has 13 residues. V was pared by 5 bases and J by 3 bases, with 10 bases between.